The clone carrying this T cell receptor beta chain was recorded only once. This sample includes further DNA sequences coding for the same CDR3. These data belong to a study of shared clonotypes between healthy human individuals. CDR3 length: 15 residues. The germline V gene encodes CDR1 KGHSH and CDR2 LQKENI. After removal of 0 bases from V and 4 bases from J, the junction contained 2 bases not matched to a gene. Clones were read by immunoSEQ multiplex PCR, and TCRdb kept only the in-frame ones, dropping some. In the table there are some 1 million clones, more than 65% of which are singletons. The sequenced sample was memory CD4+ T cells sorted from blood. Sample subset: CD45RA-negative fraction. The V and J genes are TRBV18 and TRBJ1-3; 8 nucleotides line up with TRBD1. The TCR originated in a young man in good health. In DNA, the CDR3 is TGTGCCAGCTCACCACCCGGACAGGGAGGAAACACCATATATTTT. Encoded protein: CASSPPGQGGNTIYF. Combining the CDR3 with reference TRBV18 and TRBJ1-3 gives the whole variable domain NAGVMQNPRHLVRRRGQEARLRCSPMKGHSHVYWYRQLPEEGLKFMVYLQKENIIDESGMPKERFSAEFPKEGPSILRIQQVVRGDSAAYFCASSPPGQGGNTIYFGEGSWLTVV.